Detailed here is one TCR beta chain. Its antigen is not known. Trimming left V 0 bases short and J 3 bases short, with 17 bases between. The CDR3 consists of 17 residues. Germline V gene sequence: CDR1 LNHNV, CDR2 YYDKDF (reference sequence). In TCRdb, the 5' RACE reads were re-called with MiXCR into one record per CDR3 protein. The sample lists approximately 240,000 distinct CDR3 sequences, roughly a quarter occurring once. This specimen comes from a study of CD8 T cells in ankylosing spondylitis. Broader study findings: Clones linked to disease, bearing a CD8+ phenotype, were relatively rare in peripheral blood.

The sequenced sample consisted of blood, either unsorted or a sorted T cell fraction (not recorded which). The clonotype originates from a male donor with ankylosing spondylitis or in good health (not recorded which). The chain carries TRBV15 and TRBJ2-5; perhaps TRBD1 as D (5 bases). The CDR3 sequence: CATSRDQGILQEETQYF. The CDR3 DNA follows: TGTGCCACCAGCAGAGATCAGGGCATCCTGCAGGAAGAGACCCAGTACTTC.